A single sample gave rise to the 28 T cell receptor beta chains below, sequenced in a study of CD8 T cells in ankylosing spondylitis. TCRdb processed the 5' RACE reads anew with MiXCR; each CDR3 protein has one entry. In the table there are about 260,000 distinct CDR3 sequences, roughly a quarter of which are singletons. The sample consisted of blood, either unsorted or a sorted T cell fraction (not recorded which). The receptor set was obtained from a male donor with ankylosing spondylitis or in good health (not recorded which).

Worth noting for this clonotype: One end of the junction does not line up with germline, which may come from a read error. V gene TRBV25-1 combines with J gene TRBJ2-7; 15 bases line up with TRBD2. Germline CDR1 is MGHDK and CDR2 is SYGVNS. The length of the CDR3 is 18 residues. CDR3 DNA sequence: TGTGCCAGCTTGGGGACTAGCGGGGGGCTAGCCGGCTCCCACGAGCAGTACTTC. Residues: CASLGTSGGLAGSHEQYF.

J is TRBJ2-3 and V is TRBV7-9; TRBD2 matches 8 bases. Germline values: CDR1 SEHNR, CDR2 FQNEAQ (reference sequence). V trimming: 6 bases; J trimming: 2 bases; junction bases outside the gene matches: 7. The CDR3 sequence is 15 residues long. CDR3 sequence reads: CASSTAGGPTDTQYF. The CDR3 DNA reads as TGTGCCAGCAGTACTGCGGGAGGCCCCACAGATACGCAGTATTTT.

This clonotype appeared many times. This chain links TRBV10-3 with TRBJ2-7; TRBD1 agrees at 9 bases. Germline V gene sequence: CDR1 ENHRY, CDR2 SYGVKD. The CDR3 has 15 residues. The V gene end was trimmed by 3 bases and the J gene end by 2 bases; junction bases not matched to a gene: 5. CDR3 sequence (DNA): TGTGCCATCAGTGAAGGGGGACAGGGTACCTACGAGCAGTACTTC. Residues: CAISEGGQGTYEQYF.

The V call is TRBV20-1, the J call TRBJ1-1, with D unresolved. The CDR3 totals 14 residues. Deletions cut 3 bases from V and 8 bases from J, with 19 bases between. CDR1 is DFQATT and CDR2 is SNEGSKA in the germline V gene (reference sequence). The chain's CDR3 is CSARTGLSKTEAFF. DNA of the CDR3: TGCAGTGCTAGGACGGGCCTCTCTAAAACGGAAGCTTTCTTT.

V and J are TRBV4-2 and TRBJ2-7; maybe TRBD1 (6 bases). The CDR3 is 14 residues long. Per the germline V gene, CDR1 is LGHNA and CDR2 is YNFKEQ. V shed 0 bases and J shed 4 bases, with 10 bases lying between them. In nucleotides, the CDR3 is TGTGCCAGCAGCCAAGATCTACAGGGATACGAGCAGTACTTC. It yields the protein CASSQDLQGYEQYF.

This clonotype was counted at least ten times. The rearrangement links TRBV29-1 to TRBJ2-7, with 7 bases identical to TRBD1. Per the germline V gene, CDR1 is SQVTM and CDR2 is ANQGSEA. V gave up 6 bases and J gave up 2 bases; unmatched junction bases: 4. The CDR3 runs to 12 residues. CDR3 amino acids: CSVRDRTYEQYF. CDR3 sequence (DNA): TGCAGCGTCAGGGACAGAACCTACGAGCAGTACTTC.

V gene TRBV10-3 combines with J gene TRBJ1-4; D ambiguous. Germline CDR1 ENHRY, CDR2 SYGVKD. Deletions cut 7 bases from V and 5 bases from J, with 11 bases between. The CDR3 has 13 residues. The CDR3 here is CAINRQPNEKLFF. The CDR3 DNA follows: TGTGCCATCAATCGGCAGCCAAATGAAAAACTGTTTTTT.

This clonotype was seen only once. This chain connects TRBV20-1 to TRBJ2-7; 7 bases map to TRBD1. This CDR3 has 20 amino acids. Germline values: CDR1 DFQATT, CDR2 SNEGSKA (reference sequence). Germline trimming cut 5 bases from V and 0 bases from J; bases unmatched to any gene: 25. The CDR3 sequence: CSAPRISVPPEDRPSYEQYF. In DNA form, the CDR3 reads TGCAGTGCTCCTCGAATCTCTGTCCCCCCAGAGGACAGGCCCTCCTACGAGCAGTACTTC.

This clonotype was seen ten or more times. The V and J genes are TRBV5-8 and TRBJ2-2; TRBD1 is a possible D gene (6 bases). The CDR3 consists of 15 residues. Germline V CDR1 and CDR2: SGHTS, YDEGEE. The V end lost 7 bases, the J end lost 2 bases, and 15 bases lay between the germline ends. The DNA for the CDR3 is TGTGCCAGCCAAACCGGGACAAAAAACACCGGGGAGCTGTTTTTT. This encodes CASQTGTKNTGELFF.

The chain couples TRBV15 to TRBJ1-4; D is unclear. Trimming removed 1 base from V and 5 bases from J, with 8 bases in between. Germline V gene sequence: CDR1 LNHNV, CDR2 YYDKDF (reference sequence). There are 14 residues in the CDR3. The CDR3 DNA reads TGTGCCACCAGCAGAGTAGGGTCAAATGAAAAACTGTTTTTT. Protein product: CATSRVGSNEKLFF.

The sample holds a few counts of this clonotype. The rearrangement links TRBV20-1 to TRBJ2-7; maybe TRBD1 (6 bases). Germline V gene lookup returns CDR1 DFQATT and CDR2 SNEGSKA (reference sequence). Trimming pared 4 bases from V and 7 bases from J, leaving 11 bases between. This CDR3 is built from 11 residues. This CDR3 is CSATPQGEQYF. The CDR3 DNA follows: TGCAGTGCTACCCCTCAGGGGGAGCAGTACTTC.

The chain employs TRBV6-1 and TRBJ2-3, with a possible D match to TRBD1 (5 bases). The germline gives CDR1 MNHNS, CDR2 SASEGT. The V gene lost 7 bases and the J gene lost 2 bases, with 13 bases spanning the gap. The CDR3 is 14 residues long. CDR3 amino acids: CASTSVGATDTQYF. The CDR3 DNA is TGTGCCAGCACCTCCGTAGGGGCCACAGATACGCAGTATTTT.

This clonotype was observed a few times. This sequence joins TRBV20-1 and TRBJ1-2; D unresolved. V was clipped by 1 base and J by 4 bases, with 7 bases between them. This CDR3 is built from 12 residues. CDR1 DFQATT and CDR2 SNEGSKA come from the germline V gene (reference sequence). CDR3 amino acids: CSARAPAYGYTF. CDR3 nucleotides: TGCAGTGCTAGAGCCCCGGCCTATGGCTACACCTTC.

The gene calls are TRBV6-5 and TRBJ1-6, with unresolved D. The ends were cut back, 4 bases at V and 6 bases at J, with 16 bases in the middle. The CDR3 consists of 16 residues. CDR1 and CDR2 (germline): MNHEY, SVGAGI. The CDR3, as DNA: TGTGCCAGCAGTTTAGGCCAGGACCGACTTAATTCACCCCTCCACTTT. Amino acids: CASSLGQDRLNSPLHF.

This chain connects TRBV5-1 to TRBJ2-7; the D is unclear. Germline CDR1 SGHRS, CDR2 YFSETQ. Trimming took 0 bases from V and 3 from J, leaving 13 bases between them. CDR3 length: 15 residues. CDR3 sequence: CASSLGSTAHYEQYF. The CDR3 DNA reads TGCGCCAGCAGCTTGGGGTCAACCGCCCACTACGAGCAGTACTTC. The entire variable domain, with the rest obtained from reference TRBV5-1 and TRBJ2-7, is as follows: KAGVTQTPRYLIKTRGQQVTLSCSPISGHRSVSWYQQTPGQGLQFLFEYFSETQRNKGNFPGRFSGRQFSNSRSEMNVSTLELGDSALYLCASSLGSTAHYEQYFGPGTRLTVT.

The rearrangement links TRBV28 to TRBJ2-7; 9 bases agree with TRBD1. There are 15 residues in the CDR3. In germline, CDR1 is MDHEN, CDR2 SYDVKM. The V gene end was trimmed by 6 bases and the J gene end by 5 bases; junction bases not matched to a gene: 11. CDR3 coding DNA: TGTGCCAGCAGCAAAACAGGGGGCATGATTCACGAGCAGTACTTC. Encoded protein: CASSKTGGMIHEQYF.

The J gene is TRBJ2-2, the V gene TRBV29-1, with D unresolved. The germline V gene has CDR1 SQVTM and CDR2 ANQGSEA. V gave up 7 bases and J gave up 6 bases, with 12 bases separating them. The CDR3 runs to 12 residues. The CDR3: CSAPLSPGELFF. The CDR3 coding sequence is TGCAGCGCCCCGCTCTCGCCCGGGGAGCTGTTTTTT.

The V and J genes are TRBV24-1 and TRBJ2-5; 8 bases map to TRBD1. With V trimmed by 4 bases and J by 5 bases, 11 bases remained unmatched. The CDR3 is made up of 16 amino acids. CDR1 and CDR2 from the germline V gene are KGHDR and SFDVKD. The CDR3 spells CATSDNDRGQMETQYF. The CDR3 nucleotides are TGTGCCACCAGTGACAATGACAGGGGACAAATGGAGACCCAGTACTTC.

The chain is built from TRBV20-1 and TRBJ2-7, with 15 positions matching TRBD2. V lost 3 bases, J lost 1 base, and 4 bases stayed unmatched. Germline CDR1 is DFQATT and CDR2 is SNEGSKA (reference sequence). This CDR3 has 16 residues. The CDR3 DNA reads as TGCAGTGCTAGGCCCGGGACTAGCGGGGGGTCCTACGAGCAGTACTTC. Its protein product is CSARPGTSGGSYEQYF.

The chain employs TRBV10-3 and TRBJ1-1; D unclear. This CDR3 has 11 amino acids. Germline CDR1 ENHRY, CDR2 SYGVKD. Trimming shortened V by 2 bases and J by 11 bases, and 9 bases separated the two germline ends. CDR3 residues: CAISEGLWAFF. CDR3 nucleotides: TGTGCCATCAGTGAGGGTCTATGGGCTTTCTTT.

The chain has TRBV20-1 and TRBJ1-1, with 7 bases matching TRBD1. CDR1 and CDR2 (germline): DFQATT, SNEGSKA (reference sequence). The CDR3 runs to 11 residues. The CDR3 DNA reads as TGCAGGGGTACGGGGACAGTTCAAGCTTTCTTT. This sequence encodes CRGTGTVQAFF.

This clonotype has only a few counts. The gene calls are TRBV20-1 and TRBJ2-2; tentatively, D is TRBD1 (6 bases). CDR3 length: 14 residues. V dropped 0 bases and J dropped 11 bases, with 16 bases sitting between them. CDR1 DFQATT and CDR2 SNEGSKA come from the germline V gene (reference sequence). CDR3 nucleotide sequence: TGCAGTGCTAGAGATCGAACAGGGTCGTTTGAGCTGTTTTTT. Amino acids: CSARDRTGSFELFF.

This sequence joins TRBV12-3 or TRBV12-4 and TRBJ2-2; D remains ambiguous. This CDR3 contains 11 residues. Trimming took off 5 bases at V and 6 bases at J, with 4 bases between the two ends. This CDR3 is CASSAAGELFF. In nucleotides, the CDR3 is TGTGCCAGCAGTGCAGCCGGGGAGCTGTTTTTT.

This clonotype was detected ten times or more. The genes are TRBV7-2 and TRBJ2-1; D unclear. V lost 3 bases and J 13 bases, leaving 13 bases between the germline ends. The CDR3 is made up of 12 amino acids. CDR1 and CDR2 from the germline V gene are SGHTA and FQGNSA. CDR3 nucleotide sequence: TGTGCCAGCAGCTTTCGGGTTCTGAGTCAGTTCTTC. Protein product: CASSFRVLSQFF.

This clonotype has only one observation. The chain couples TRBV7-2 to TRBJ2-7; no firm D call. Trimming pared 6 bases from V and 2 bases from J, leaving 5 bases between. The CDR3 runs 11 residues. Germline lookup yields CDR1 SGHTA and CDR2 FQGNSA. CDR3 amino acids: CASRRTYEQYF. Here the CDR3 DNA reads TGTGCCAGCAGGAGAACCTACGAGCAGTACTTC.

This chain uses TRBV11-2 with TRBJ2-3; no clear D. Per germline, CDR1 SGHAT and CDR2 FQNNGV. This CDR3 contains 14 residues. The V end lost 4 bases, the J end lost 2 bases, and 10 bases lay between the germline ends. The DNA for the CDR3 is TGTGCCAGCAGCTCCCGGACCGACACAGATACGCAGTATTTT. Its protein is CASSSRTDTDTQYF.

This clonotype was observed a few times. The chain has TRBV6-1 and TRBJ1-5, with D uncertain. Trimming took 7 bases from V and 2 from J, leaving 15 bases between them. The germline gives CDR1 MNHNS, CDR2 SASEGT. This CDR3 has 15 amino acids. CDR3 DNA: TGTGCCAGCACCACGGGTGATGGGGGCAATCAGCCCCAGCATTTT. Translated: CASTTGDGGNQPQHF.

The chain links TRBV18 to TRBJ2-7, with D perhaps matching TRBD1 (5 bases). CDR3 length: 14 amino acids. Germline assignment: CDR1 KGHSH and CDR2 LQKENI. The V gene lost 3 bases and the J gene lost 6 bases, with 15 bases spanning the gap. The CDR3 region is CASSPVSRVGEQYF. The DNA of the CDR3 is TGTGCCAGCTCACCCGTTTCCAGGGTAGGCGAGCAGTACTTC.